This TCR beta chain was recovered during a study of blood T cell repertoires in COVID-19 (dated by TCRdb to 2019 to 2021). As for the study more broadly: Collaborator samples came from the United States, Italy and Spain and covered acute and convalescent phases of COVID-19. The material from the prospective study consisted of cDNA or gDNA derived from T cells, B-cell-depleted T cells, or PBMCs. Deeply sampled blood TCRbeta repertoires from subjects exposed to, actively infected with, or recovered from COVID-19 were included in the dataset. The repertoires were released in a freely available public database intended as a resource for research on the immune response to SARS-CoV-2. The samples were drawn from the first 160 participants of the ongoing ImmuneRACE study and from over a thousand subjects provided by 6 global collaborators. Sample metadata almost always included a de-identified subject ID, COVID-19 status, age in years and sex. Where available, HLA class I and class II types were obtained from metadata supplied by the sample provider rather than from assay-based typing.

The CDR1 and CDR2 encoded by the germline V gene are SGHRS and YFSETQ. The CDR3 sequence holds 13 residues, the cysteine and phenylalanine included. Kept here is only the CDR3 DNA, which spans 39 bases and is read in frame from base 1. V gives up 5 bases and J gives up 4 bases, and the segment between their germline ends measures 10 bases. About this clone: Its recognized antigen is unknown. No much larger clonotype is one base removed from it; base qualities were not supplied.

Summary of the overall study and its limitations: How much clinical and demographic metadata was included differed by source and by participant, and the metadata was provided uncurated.

TCRbeta CDR3 regions were amplified from genomic DNA using the immunoSEQ Assay, a bias-controlled multiplex PCR. Turning to the authors' computational methods: Nucleated cell counts per sample were estimated from amplification of reference gene primers within the assay. To quantify the absolute abundance of each unique TCRbeta CDR3 rearrangement, sequence reads were collapsed and filtered. For each sample, productive Simpson clonality was calculated as the square root of Simpson's diversity index across productive rearrangements. TCRdb took this table from immuneACCESS and kept in-frame rearrangements with V and J called. Such tables lack part of the clones; where checked against another copy, unresolved V genes explain under half of the gap, and the rest is unexplained. V and J calls and clone size are as listed in that table; D and trimming were resolved from the DNA. This sample gives around 180,000 clones in total; roughly 82% of them show up just once. The biggest ten clones account for around 8.6% of the sample.

In the prospective study, participants were 18 to 89 years old, resided in about two dozen geographic areas of the United States, and were enrolled through a virtual design. In the prospective study, cohorts were assigned on the basis of participant-reported clinical history obtained from a screening survey and a study questionnaire. Recovered participants in ImmuneRACE Cohort 3 were defined by two consecutive negative NP/OP PCR tests, clearance by a healthcare professional, or resolution of symptoms. In the prospective study, mobile phlebotomists collected whole blood, serum and a nasopharyngeal or oropharyngeal swab from each participant. Prospective study participants could optionally give additional blood draws and questionnaires over an approximately two-month period. Prospective study blood samples were shipped either frozen or at room temperature before DNA extraction.

This clonotype was sampled from a woman aged 30 to 39 who had recovered from COVID-19. Material: PBMCs or T cells enriched from blood (not recorded which). The chain joins TRBV5-1 to TRBJ2-1; TRBD1 is a weak D gene call, 5 bases matching. The CDR3 region has the sequence CASSEDTYNEQFF. The nucleotide sequence is given as TGCGCCAGCAGTGAGGACACTTACAATGAGCAGTTCTTC.